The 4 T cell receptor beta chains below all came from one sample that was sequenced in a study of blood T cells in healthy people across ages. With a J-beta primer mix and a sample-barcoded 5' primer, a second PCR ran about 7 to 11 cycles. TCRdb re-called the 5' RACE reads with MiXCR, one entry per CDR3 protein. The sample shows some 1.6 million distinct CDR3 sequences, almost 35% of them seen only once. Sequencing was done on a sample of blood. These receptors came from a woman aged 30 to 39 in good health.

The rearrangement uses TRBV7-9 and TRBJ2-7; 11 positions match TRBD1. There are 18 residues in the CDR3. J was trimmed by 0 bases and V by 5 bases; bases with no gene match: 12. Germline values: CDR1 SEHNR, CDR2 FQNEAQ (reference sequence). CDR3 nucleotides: TGTGCCAGCAGCCCCCCAGGGGGGACAGGGGGAAGCTCCTACGAGCAGTACTTC. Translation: CASSPPGGTGGSSYEQYF.

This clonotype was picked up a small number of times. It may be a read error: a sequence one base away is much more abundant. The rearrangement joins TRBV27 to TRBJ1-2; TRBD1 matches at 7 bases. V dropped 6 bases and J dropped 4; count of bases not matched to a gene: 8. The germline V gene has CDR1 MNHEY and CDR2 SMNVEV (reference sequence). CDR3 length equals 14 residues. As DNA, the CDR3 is TGTGCCAGCAGGTTGGGACAGAACTTCTATGGCTACACCTTC. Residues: CASRLGQNFYGYTF.

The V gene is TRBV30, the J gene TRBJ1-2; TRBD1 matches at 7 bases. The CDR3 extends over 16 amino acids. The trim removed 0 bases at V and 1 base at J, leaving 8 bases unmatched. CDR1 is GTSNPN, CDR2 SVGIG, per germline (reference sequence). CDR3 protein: CAWSVTAGTVNYGYTF. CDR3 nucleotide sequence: TGTGCCTGGAGTGTCACGGCCGGGACAGTTAACTATGGCTACACCTTC.

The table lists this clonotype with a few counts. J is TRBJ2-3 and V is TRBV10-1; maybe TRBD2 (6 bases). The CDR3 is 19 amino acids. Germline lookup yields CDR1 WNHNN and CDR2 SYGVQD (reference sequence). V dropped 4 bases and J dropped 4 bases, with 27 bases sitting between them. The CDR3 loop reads CASSGRVAEEGLGADTQYF. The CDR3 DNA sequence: TGCGCCAGCAGTGGAAGGGTAGCGGAGGAGGGGTTGGGGGCAGATACGCAGTATTTT.